The source of this T cell receptor (beta chain) is a study of read filtering for tumor transcriptome and immune sequencing. Study overall: Mean patient age was approximately 66 years, range roughly 45 to 85; around 17 male, over twelve female. About 8 patients were R-ISS I, approximately 15 were R-ISS II, about seven were R-ISS III.

This CDR3 region has 12 residues. V dropped 4 bases and J dropped 5 bases, with 5 bases sitting between them. Germline-derived CDR1 and CDR2 are MNHEY and SVGAGI. This clonotype was seen at least ten times. The antigen is not known. General observations from the study: Correlation between methods rose after single-read clonotypes were removed.

The library was built from about 400 ng RNA with molecular barcoded adaptors for alpha/delta and beta/gamma chains. TCRdb reanalysed the reads using MiXCR and keeps one entry per CDR3 protein. Of more than 45,000 distinct CDR3 sequences in the sample, around 12% were seen once. The clonotype comes from a donor aged 40 or older with multiple myeloma. The V gene is TRBV6-5, the J gene TRBJ2-2; D ambiguous. The sample comprised a population of CD138-negative cells sorted from bone marrow. In DNA form, the CDR3 reads TGTGCCAGCAGTTCGCAGACCGGGGAGCTGTTTTTT. Its protein product is CASSSQTGELFF.